This TCR beta chain was sequenced for a study of CD8 T cells in Susac syndrome. The study, taken as a whole, reports: The relatively small number of individuals in the TCR sequencing and HLA analysis was acknowledged by the study.

TEMRA cells were FACS-enriched, with CD8+ and CD4+ T cells isolated negatively. As to this clonotype: No antigen is known for it.

The germline V gene has CDR1 SNHLY and CDR2 FYNNEI. This CDR3 has 12 residues. V was shortened by 8 bases and J by 6 bases, with 12 bases between the two germline ends. Random hexamers primed reverse transcription of about 0.45 to 1 ug RNA. TCRdb re-called the immunoSEQ multiplex PCR reads with MiXCR, one entry per CDR3 protein. The sample includes some 150,000 distinct CDR3 sequences, roughly 95% seen only once; the top ten take 0.075% to 0.1%. This receptor was taken from a human donor in good health. V and J are TRBV2 and TRBJ2-3, with D perhaps TRBD2 (6 bases). Sequenced input: CD4+ T cells from PBMCs. CDR3: CASRSGPDTQYF. CDR3 coding DNA: TGTGCCAGCCGAAGCGGGCCTGATACGCAGTATTTT. The complete variable domain, with remaining parts taken from reference TRBV2 and TRBJ2-3, reads EPEVTQTPSHQVTQMGQEVILRCVPISNHLYFYWYRQILGQKVEFLVSFYNNEISEKSEIFDDQFSVERPDGSNFTLKIRSTKLEDSAMYFCASRSGPDTQYFGPGTRLTVL.